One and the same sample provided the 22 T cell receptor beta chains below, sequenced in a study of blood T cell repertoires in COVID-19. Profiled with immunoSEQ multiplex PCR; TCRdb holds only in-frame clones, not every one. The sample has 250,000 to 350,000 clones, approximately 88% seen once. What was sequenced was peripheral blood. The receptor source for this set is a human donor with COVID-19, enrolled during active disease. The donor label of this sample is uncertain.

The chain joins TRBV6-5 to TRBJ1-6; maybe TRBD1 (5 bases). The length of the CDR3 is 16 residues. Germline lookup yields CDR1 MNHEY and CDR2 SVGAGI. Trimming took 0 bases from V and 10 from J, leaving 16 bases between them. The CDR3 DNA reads TGTGCCAGCAGTTACTCGATGCAGGGACTTGGGTCACCCCTCCACTTT. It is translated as CASSYSMQGLGSPLHF.

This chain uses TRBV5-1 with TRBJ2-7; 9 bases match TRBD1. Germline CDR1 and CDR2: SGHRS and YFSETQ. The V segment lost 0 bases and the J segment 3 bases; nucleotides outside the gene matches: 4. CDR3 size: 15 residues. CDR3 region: CASSLDGTGFYEQYF. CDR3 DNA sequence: TGCGCCAGCAGCTTGGATGGGACAGGGTTCTACGAGCAGTACTTC.

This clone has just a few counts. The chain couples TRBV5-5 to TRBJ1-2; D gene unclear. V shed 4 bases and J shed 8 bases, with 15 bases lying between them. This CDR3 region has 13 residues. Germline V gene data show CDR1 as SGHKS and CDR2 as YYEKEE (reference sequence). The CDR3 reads CASSEIDEGGYTF. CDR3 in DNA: TGTGCCAGCAGCGAAATAGACGAGGGCGGCTACACCTTC.

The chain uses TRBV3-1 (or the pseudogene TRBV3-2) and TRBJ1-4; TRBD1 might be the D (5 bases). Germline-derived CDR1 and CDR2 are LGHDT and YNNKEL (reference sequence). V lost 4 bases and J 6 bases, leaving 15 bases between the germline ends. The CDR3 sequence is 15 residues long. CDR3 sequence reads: CASSLFWAGDEKLFF. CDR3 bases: TGTGCCAGCAGCCTATTCTGGGCGGGGGATGAAAAACTGTTTTTT.

The CDR3 here is CASGTGVTYEQYF. CDR3 nucleotide sequence: TGTGCCAGCGGGACAGGGGTTACCTACGAGCAGTACTTC. The chain links TRBV11-3 to TRBJ2-7, with 10 bases matching TRBD1. Germline V gene sequence: CDR1 SGHNT, CDR2 YENEEA. The CDR3 sequence is 13 residues long. The trim removed 8 bases at V and 2 bases at J, leaving 3 bases unmatched.

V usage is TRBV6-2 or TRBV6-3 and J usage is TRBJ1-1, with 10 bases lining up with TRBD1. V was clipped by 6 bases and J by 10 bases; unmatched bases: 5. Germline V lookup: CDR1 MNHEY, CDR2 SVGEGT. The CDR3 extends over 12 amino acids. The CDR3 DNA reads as TGTGCCAGCAGCCGGGACAGGGGACCAGCTTTCTTT. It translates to CASSRDRGPAFF.

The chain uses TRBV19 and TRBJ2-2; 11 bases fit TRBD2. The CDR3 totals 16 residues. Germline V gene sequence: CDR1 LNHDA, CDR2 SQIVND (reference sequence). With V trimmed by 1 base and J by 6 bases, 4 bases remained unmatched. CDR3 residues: CASSIVAGGLAGELFF. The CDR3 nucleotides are TGTGCCAGTAGTATAGTAGCGGGAGGGCTCGCCGGGGAGCTGTTTTTT. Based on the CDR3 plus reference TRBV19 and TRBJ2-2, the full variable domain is DGGITQSPKYLFRKEGQNVTLSCEQNLNHDAMYWYRQDPGQGLRLIYYSQIVNDFQKGDIAEGYSVSREKKESFPLTVTSAQKNPTAFYLCASSIVAGGLAGELFFGEGSRLTVL.

CDR3: CASSFLQPADYNEKLFF. The CDR3 DNA sequence: TGTGCCAGCAGTTTTCTACAGCCGGCCGACTATAATGAAAAACTGTTTTTT. V gene TRBV28 combines with J gene TRBJ1-4, with no clear D. CDR3 length: 17 amino acids. CDR1 and CDR2 (germline): MDHEN, SYDVKM. Trimming took 3 bases from V and 4 from J, leaving 18 bases between them.

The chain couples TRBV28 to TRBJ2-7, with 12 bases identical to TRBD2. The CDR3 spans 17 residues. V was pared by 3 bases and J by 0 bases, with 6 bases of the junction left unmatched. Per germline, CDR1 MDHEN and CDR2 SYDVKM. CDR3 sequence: CASSLGTSGFSSYEQYF. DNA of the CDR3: TGTGCCAGCAGTTTGGGGACTAGCGGGTTTAGCTCCTACGAGCAGTACTTC. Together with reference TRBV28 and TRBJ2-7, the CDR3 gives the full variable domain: DVKVTQSSRYLVKRTGEKVFLECVQDMDHENMFWYRQDPGLGLRLIYFSYDVKMKEKGDIPEGYSVSREKKERFSLILESASTNQTSMYLCASSLGTSGFSSYEQYFGPGTRLTVT.

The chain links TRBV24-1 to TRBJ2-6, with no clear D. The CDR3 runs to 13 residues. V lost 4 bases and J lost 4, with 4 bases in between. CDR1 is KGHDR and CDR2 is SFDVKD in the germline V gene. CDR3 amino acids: CATSEAGANVLTF. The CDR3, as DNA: TGTGCCACCAGTGAGGCCGGGGCCAACGTCCTGACTTTC.

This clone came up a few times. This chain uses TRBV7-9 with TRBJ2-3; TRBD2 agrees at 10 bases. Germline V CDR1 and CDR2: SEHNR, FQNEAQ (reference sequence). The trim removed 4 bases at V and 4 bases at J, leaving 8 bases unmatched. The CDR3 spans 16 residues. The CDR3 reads CASSSRSGRASDTQYF. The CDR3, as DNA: TGTGCCAGCAGCTCTAGGAGCGGGAGGGCCTCAGATACGCAGTATTTT.

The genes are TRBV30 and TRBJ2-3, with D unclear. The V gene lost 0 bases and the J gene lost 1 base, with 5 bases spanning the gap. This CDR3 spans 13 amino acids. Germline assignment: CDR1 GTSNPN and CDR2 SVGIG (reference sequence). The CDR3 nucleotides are TGTGCCTGGAGTGTCCTCGGCACAGATACGCAGTATTTT. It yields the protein CAWSVLGTDTQYF.

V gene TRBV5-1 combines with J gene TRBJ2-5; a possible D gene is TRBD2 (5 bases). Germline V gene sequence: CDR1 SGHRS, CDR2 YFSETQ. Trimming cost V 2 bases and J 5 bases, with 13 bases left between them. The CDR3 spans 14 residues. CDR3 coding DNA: TGCGCCAGCAGCTTTCCCCTAGCAGGCGAGACCCAGTACTTC. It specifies CASSFPLAGETQYF. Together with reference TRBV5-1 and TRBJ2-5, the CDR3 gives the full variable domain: KAGVTQTPRYLIKTRGQQVTLSCSPISGHRSVSWYQQTPGQGLQFLFEYFSETQRNKGNFPGRFSGRQFSNSRSEMNVSTLELGDSALYLCASSFPLAGETQYFGPGTRLLVL.

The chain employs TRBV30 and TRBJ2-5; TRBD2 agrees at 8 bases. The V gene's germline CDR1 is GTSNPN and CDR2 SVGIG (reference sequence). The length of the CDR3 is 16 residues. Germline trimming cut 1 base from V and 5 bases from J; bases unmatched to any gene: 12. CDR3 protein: CAWSAAGLAVMETQYF. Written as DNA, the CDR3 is TGTGCCTGGAGTGCTGCCGGACTAGCAGTAATGGAGACCCAGTACTTC.

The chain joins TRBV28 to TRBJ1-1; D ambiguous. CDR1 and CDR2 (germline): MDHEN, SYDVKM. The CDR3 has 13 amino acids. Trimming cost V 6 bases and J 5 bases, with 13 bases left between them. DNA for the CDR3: TGTGCCAGCAGCTCTAATGACGGGACTGAAGCTTTCTTT. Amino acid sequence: CASSSNDGTEAFF.

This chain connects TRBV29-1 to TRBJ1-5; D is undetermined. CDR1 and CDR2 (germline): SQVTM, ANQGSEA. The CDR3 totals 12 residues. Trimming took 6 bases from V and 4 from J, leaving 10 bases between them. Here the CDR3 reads CSVGGQNQPQHF. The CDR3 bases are TGCAGCGTCGGAGGGCAGAATCAGCCCCAGCATTTT. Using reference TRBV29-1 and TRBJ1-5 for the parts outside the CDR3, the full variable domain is SAVISQKPSRDICQRGTSLTIQCQVDSQVTMMFWYRQQPGQSLTLIATANQGSEATYESGFVIDKFPISRPNLTFSTLTVSNMSPEDSSIYLCSVGGQNQPQHFGDGTRLSIL.

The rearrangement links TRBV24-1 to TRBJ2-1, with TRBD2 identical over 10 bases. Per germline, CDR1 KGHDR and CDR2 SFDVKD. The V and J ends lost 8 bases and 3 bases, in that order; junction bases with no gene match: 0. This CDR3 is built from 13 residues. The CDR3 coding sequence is TGTGCCACCACTAGCGGGGGCTACAATGAGCAGTTCTTC. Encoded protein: CATTSGGYNEQFF.

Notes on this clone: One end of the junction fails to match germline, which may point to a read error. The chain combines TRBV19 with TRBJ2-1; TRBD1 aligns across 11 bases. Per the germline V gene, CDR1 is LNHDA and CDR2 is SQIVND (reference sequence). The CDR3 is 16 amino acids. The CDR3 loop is CASSNRDRGTYNEQFF. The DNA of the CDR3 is TGTGCCAGCAGTAATCGGGACAGGGGGACCTACAATGAGCAGTTCTTC.

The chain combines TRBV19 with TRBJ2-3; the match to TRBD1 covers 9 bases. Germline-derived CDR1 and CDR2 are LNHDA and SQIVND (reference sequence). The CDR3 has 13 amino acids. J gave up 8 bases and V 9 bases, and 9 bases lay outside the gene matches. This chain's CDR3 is CASENRGLGTQYF. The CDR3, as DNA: TGTGCCAGCGAGAACAGGGGGCTGGGTACGCAGTATTTT.

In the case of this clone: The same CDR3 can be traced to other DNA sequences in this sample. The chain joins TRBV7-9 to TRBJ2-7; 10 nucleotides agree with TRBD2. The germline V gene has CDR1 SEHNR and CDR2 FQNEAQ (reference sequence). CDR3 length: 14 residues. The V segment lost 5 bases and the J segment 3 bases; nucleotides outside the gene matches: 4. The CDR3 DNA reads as TGTGCCAGCAGCCGGACTAGCGGAGACTACGAGCAGTACTTC. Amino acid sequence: CASSRTSGDYEQYF.

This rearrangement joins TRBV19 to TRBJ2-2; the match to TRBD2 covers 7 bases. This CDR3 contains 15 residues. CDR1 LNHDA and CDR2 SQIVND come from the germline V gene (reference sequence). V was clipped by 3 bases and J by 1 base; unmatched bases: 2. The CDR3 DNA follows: TGTGCCAGTAGTATGGGCGGGAGGAACACCGGGGAGCTGTTTTTT. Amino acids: CASSMGGRNTGELFF.

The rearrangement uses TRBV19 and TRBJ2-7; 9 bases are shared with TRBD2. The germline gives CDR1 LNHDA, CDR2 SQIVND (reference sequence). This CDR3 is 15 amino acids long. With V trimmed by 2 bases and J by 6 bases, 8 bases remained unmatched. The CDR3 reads CASSIRAGGPAEQYF. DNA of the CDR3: TGTGCCAGTAGTATAAGGGCGGGAGGGCCGGCCGAGCAGTACTTC.